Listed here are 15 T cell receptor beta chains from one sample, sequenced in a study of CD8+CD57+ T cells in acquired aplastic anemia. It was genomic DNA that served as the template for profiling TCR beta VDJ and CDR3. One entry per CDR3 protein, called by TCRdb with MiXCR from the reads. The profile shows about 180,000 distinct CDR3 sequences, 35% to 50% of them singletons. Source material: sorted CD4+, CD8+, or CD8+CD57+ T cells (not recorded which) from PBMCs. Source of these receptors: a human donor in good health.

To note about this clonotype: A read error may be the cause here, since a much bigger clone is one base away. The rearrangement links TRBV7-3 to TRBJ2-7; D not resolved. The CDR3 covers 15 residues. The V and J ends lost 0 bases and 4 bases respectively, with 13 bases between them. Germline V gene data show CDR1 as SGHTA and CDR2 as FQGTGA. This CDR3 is CASSLTSSSVYEQYF. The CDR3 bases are TGTGCCAGCAGCTTAACGAGTTCCAGCGTATACGAGCAGTACTTC.

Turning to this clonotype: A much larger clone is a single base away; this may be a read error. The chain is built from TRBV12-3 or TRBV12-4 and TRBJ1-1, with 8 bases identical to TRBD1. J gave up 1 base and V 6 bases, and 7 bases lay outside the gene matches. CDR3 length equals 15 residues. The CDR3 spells CASRGQGLQNTEAFF. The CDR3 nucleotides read TGTGCCAGCAGAGGACAGGGACTCCAGAACACTGAAGCTTTCTTT.

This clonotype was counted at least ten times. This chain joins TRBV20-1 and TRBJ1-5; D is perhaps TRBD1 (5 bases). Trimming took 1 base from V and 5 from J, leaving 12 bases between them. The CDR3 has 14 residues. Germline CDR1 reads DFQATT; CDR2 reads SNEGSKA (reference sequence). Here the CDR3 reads CSARAAEGDQPQHF. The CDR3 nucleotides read TGCAGTGCTAGAGCGGCTGAAGGGGATCAGCCCCAGCATTTT.

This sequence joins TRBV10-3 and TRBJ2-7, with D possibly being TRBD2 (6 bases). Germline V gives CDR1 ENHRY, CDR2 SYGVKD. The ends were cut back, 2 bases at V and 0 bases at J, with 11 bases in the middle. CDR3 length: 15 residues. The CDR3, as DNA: TGTGCCATCAGTGAGACGGGGGATAGCTCCTACGAGCAGTACTTC. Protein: CAISETGDSSYEQYF.

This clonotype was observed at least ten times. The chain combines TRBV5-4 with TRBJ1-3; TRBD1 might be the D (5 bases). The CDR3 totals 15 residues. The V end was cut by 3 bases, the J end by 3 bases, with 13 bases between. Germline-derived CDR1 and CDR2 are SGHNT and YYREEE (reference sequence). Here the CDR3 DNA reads TGTGCCAGCAGCTCGGGGACCGACGGTGGAAACACCATATATTTT. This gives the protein CASSSGTDGGNTIYF.

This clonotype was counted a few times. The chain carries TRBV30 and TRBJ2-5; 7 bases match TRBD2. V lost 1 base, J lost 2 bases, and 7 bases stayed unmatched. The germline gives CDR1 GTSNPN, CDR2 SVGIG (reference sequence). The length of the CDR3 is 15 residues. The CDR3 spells CAWSATGTKQETQYF. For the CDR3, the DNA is TGTGCCTGGAGTGCGACCGGGACTAAGCAAGAGACCCAGTACTTC.

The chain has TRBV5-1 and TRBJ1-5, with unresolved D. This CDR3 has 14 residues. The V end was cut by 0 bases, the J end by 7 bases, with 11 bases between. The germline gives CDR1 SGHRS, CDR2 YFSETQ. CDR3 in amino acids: CASSLALGGQPQHF. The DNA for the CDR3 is TGCGCCAGCAGCTTGGCCCTGGGAGGCCAGCCCCAGCATTTT. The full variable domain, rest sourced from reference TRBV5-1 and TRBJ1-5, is KAGVTQTPRYLIKTRGQQVTLSCSPISGHRSVSWYQQTPGQGLQFLFEYFSETQRNKGNFPGRFSGRQFSNSRSEMNVSTLELGDSALYLCASSLALGGQPQHFGDGTRLSIL.

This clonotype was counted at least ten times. CDR3 residues: CATSDGTGVNTEAFF. The CDR3 nucleotides are TGTGCCACCAGTGATGGGACAGGGGTGAACACTGAAGCTTTCTTT. The chain uses TRBV24-1 and TRBJ1-1; 10 positions match TRBD1. Trimming took 3 bases from V and 0 from J; bases not matched to a gene: 0. The germline V gene encodes CDR1 KGHDR and CDR2 SFDVKD. There are 15 residues in the CDR3.

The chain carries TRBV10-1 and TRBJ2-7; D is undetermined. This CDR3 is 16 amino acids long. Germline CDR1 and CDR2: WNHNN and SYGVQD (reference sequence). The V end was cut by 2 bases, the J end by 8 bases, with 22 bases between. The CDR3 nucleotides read TGCGCCAGCAGTGAGGCGGACGAGGTGCAGCCTAAGCAGCAGTACTTC. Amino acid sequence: CASSEADEVQPKQQYF.

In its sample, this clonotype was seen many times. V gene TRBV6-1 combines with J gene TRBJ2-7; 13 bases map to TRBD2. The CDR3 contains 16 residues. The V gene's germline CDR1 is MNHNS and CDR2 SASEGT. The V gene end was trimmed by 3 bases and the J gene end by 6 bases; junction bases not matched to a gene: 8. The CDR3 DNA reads TGTGCCAGCAGTGATTCACTAGCGGGAGGGAGGACCGAGCAGTACTTC. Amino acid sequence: CASSDSLAGGRTEQYF.

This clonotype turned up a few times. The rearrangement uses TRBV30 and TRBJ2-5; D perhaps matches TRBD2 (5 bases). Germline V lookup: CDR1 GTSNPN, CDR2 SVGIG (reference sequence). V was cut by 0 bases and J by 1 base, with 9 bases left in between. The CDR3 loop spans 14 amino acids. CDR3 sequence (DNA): TGTGCCTGGAGTGTAGCGGCAGTCCAAGAGACCCAGTACTTC. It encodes CAWSVAAVQETQYF.

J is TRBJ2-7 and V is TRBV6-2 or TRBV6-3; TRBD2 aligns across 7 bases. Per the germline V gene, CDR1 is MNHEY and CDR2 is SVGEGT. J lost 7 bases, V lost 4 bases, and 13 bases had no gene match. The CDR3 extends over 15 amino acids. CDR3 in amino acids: CASSWIAEPGGEQYF. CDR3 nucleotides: TGTGCCAGCAGTTGGATAGCGGAACCGGGAGGAGAGCAGTACTTC.

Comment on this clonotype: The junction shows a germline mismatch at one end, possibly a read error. The CDR3 spells CASGLGLAGNEQYF. DNA for the CDR3: TGTGCCAGCGGCTTGGGACTAGCGGGAAACGAGCAGTACTTC. The chain uses TRBV7-2 and TRBJ2-7; 13 bases agree with TRBD2. CDR3 length: 14 amino acids. Germline CDR1 SGHTA, CDR2 FQGNSA.

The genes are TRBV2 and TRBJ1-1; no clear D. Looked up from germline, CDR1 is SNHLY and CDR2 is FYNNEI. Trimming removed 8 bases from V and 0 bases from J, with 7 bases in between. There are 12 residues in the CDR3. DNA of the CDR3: TGTGCCAGCGGACCCATGAACACTGAAGCTTTCTTT. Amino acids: CASGPMNTEAFF.

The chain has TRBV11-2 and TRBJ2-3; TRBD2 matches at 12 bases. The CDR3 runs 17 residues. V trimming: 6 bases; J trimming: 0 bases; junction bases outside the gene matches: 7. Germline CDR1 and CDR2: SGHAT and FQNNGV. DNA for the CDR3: TGTGCCAGCAGTTCCGGACTAGCGGGAACTAGCACAGATACGCAGTATTTT. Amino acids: CASSSGLAGTSTDTQYF.